This T cell receptor beta chain was documented in a study of human versus mouse CDR3 diversity and MHC coevolution. J gave up 6 bases and V 6 bases, and 9 bases lay outside the gene matches. Germline values: CDR1 SGHTA, CDR2 FQGTGA. The CDR3 consists of 14 residues. The assay was immunoSEQ multiplex PCR, and TCRdb's table has in-frame clones only and misses some. Here the sample spans some 60,000 clones, around 94% being singletons. The chain has TRBV7-3 and TRBJ2-7; TRBD1 matches 9 bases. Material for sequencing was naive CD4+ T cells from blood. Subset given: CD45RO-negative CD62L-positive naive CD4 T cells. The receptor's source is a person aged 55 to 69 in good health. The chain's CDR3 is CASSSGTGHVEQYF. The CDR3 DNA reads TGTGCCAGCAGTTCAGGGACAGGGCACGTCGAGCAGTACTTC.